This T cell receptor beta chain is from a study of blood T cell repertoires in COVID-19. This clone was counted once. V lost 5 bases and J lost 8; bases outside the gene matches: 8. The CDR3 covers 14 residues. Germline V gene sequence: CDR1 SNHLY, CDR2 FYNNEI. Clones were read by immunoSEQ multiplex PCR, and TCRdb kept only the in-frame ones, dropping some. The table includes 35,000 to 45,000 clones, roughly 78% detected once. Sequencing was done on a sample of peripheral blood. This receptor was taken from a man between 65 and 85 years old with acute or convalescent COVID-19. The rearrangement uses TRBV2 and TRBJ1-4, with 7 bases matching TRBD1. In DNA form, the CDR3 reads TGTGCCAGCAGTAGCCAGGGGGTGGGGGAAAAACTGTTTTTT. This encodes CASSSQGVGEKLFF.